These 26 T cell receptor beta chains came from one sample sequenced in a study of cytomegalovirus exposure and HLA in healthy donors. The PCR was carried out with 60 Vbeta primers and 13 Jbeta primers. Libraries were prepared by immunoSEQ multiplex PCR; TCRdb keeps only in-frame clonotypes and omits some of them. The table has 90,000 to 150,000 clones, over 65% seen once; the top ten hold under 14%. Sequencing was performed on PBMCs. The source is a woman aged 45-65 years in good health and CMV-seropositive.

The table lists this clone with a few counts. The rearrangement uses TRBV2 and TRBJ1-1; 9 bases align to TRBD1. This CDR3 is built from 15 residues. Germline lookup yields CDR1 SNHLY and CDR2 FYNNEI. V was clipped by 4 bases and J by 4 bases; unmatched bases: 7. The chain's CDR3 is CASSAQGQGSTEAFF. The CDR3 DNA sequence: TGTGCCAGCAGTGCTCAAGGACAGGGGTCCACTGAAGCTTTCTTT.

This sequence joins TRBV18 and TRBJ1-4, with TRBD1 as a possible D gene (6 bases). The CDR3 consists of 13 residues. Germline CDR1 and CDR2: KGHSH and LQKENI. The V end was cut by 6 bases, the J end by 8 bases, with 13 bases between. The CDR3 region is CASSPRGPEKLFF. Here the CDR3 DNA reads TGTGCCAGCTCCCCCAGGGGCCCAGAAAAACTGTTTTTT.

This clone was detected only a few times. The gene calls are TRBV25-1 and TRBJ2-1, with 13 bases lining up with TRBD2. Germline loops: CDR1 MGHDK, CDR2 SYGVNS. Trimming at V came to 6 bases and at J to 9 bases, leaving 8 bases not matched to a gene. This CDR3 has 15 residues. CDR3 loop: CASSDTSGGAGEQFF. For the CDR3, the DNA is TGTGCCAGCAGCGATACTAGCGGGGGGGCCGGTGAGCAGTTCTTC.

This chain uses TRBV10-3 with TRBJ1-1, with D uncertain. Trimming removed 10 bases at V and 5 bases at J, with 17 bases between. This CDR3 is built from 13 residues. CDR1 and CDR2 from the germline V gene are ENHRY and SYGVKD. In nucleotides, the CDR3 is TGTGCCACCAAAGACCTCCCGGAGACTGAAGCTTTCTTT. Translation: CATKDLPETEAFF.

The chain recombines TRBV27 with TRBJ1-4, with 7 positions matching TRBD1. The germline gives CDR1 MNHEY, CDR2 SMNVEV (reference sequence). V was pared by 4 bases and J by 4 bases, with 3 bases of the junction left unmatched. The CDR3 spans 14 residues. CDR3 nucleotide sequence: TGTGCCAGCAGTTCGGACAGGAATAATGAAAAACTGTTTTTT. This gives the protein CASSSDRNNEKLFF.

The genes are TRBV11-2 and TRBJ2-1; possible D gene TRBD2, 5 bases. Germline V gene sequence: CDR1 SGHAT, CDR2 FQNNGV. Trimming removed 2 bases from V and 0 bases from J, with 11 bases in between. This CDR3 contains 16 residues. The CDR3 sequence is CASSLNGKSSYNEQFF. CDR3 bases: TGTGCCAGCAGCTTAAACGGGAAGAGCTCCTACAATGAGCAGTTCTTC.

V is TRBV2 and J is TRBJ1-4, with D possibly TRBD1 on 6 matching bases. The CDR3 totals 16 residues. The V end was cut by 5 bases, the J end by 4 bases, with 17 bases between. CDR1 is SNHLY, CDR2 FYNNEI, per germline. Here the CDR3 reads CASSRDNLANNEKLFF. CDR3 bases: TGTGCCAGCAGTAGGGACAACCTTGCAAATAATGAAAAACTGTTTTTT.

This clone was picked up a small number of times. CDR3 nucleotides: TGCGCCAGCAGCCAAGCCCGTAGGGGCTCCCCCGAACCAAACTATGGCTACACCTTC. Translated, it gives CASSQARRGSPEPNYGYTF. V is TRBV4-3 and J is TRBJ1-2; weak D call: TRBD1 (5 bases). Trimming removed 1 base from V and 2 bases from J, with 23 bases in between. Germline V gene lookup returns CDR1 LGHNA and CDR2 YSLEER. The CDR3 length is 19 residues.

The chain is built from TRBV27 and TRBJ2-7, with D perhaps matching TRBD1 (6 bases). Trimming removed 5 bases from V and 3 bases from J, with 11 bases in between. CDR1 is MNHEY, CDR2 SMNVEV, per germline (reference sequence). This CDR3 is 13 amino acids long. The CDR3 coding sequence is TGTGCCAGCAGTATCGGACAGAACTACGAGCAGTACTTC. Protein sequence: CASSIGQNYEQYF.

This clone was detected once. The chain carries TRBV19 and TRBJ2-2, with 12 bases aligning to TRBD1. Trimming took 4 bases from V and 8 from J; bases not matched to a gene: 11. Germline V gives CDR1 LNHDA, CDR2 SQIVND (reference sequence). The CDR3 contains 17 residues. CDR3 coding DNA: TGTGCCAGTAGTACTTACTCCGGGACAGGGGGCGGTGGGGAGCTGTTTTTT. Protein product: CASSTYSGTGGGGELFF.

CDR3 bases: TGTGCCAGCAGTTCCCCCCTTATAGGGGATGAGCAGTTCTTC. It is translated as CASSSPLIGDEQFF. The chain carries TRBV6-5 and TRBJ2-1; D might be TRBD1 (5 bases). The CDR3 is 14 amino acids. Germline assignment: CDR1 MNHEY and CDR2 SVGAGI. V lost 4 bases to trimming and J lost 8 bases, with 15 bases between them.

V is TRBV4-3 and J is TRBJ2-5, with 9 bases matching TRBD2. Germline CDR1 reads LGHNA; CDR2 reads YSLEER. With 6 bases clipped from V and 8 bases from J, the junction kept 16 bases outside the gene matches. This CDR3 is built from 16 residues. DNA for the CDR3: TGCGCCAGCAGTTCCAAGACAAGCGGGCTAGCGGGAACCCAGTACTTC. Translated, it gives CASSSKTSGLAGTQYF.

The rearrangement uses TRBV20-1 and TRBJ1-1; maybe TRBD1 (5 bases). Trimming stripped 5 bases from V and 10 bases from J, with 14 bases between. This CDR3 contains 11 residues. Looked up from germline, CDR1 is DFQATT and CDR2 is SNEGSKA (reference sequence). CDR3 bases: TGCAGTGCTGGACATCAGGAGGGAGCTTTCTTT. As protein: CSAGHQEGAFF.

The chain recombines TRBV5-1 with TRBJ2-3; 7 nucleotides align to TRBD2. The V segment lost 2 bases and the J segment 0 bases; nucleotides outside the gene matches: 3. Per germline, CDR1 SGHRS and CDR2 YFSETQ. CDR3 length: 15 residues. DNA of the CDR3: TGCGCCAGCAGCTTCACGGGACTAAGCACAGATACGCAGTATTTT. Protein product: CASSFTGLSTDTQYF.

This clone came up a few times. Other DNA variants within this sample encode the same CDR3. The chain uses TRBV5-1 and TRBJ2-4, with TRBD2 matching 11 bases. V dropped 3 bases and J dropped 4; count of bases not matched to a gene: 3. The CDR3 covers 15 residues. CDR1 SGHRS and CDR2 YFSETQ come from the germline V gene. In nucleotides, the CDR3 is TGCGCCAGCAGCTCCACTAGCGGGGGAAAAAACATTCAGTACTTC. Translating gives CASSSTSGGKNIQYF.

The chain's CDR3 is CASSLDGTGTGELFF. The CDR3, as DNA: TGTGCCAGCAGCTTAGATGGGACAGGGACCGGGGAGCTGTTTTTT. V and J are TRBV7-8 and TRBJ2-2; 9 bases fit TRBD1. Per the germline V gene, CDR1 is SGHVS and CDR2 is FQNEAQ. The junction had 2 bases not matched to a gene; V was cut back by 1 base and J by 5 bases. The CDR3 is made up of 15 amino acids. The complete variable domain, with remaining parts taken from reference TRBV7-8 and TRBJ2-2, reads GAGVSQSPRYKVAKRGQDVALRCDPISGHVSLFWYQQALGQGPEFLTYFQNEAQLDKSGLPSDRFFAERPEGSVSTLKIQRTQQEDSAVYLCASSLDGTGTGELFFGEGSRLTVL.

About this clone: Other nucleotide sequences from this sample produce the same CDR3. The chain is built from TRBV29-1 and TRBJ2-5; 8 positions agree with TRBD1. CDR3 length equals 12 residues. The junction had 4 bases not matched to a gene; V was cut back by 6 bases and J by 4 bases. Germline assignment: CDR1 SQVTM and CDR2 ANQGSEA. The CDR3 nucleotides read TGCAGCGTGAGGACAGGGTCAGAGACCCAGTACTTC. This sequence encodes CSVRTGSETQYF.

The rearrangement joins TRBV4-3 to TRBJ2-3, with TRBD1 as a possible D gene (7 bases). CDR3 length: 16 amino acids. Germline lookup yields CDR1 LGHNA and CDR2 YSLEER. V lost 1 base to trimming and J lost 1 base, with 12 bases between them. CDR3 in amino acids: CASSQGTGEGTDTQYF. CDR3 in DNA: TGCGCCAGCAGCCAAGGTACAGGGGAGGGCACAGATACGCAGTATTTT.

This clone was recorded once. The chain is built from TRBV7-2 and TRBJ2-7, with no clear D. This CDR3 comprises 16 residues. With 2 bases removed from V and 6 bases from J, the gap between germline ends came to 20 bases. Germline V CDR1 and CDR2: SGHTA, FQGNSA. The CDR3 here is CASSLYRSGAPLEQYF. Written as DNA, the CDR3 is TGTGCCAGCAGCTTATACCGGTCAGGTGCTCCGCTCGAGCAGTACTTC.

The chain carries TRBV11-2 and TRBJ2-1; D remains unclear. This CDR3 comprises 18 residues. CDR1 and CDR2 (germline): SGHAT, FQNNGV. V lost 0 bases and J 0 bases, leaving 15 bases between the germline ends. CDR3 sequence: CASSLDVLSPSSYNEQFF. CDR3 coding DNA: TGTGCCAGCAGCTTAGATGTCTTATCGCCGAGCTCCTACAATGAGCAGTTCTTC.

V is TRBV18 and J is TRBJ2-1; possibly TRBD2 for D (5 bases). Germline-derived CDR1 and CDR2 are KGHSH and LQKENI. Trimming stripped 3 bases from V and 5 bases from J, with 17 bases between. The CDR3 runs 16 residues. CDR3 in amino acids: CASSPPTGGVNNEQFF. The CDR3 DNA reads TGTGCCAGCTCACCCCCGACTGGAGGAGTGAACAATGAGCAGTTCTTC.

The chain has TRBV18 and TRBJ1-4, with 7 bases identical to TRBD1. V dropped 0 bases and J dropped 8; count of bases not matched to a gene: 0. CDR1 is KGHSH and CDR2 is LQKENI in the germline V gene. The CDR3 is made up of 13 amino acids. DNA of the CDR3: TGTGCCAGCTCACCACCGGGACAGGAAAAACTGTTTTTT. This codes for CASSPPGQEKLFF.

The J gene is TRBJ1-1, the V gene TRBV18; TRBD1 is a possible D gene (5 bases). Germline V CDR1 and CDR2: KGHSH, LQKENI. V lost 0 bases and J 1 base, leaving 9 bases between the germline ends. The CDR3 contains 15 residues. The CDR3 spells CASSPPNRRNTEAFF. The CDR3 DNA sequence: TGTGCCAGCTCACCACCGAACAGGCGGAACACTGAAGCTTTCTTT.

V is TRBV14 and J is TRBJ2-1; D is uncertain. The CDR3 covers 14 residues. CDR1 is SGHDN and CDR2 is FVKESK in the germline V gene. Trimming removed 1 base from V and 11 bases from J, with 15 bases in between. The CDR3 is CASSQGDASKQQFF. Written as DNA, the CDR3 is TGTGCCAGCAGCCAAGGCGATGCGTCTAAACAGCAGTTCTTC.

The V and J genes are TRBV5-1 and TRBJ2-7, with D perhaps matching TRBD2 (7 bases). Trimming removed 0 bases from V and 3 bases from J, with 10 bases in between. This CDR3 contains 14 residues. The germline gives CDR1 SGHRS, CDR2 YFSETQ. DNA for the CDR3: TGCGCCAGCAGCTTGGAGGGGGGGTTCTACGAGCAGTACTTC. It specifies CASSLEGGFYEQYF.

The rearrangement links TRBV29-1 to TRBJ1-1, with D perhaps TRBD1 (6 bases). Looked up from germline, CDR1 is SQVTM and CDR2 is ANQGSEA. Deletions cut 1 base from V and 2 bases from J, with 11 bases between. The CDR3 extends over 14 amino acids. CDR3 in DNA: TGCAGCGTTGAAGGGACAGTCACCAACACTGAAGCTTTCTTT. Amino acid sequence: CSVEGTVTNTEAFF.